This TCR delta chain was recorded in a study of gamma-delta chains in newborns, infants, children. This clone showed up just a few times. This same CDR3 is encoded by further DNA sequences in the sample. TCRdb reapplied CATT to the reads. The repertoire has more than 3,500 delta-chain clones, approximately 2% of them found once; the top ten carry roughly 10%. The sample consisted of blood. This TCR came from a child who was a newborn, infant or young child, either healthy, febrile or measles-vaccinated (not recorded which).

CDR3 in DNA: TGTGCCTGTGACACCGTCAGGGGGCCAAGCTCCTGGGACACCCGACAGATGTTTTTC. Translated: CACDTVRGPSSWDTRQMFF. The chain couples TRDV2 to TRDJ3; TRDD3 is a possible D gene (5 bases). CDR1 GEAIGNYY and CDR2 EKD come from the germline V gene. The length of the CDR3 is 19 residues. Deletions cut 0 bases from V and 0 bases from J, with 14 bases between.